This paragraph covers one T cell receptor beta chain sequence. Antigen unknown. The authors reverse transcribed about 0.5 to 1 ug RNA with random hexamers. The immunoSEQ assay covered 54 Vbeta and 13 Jbeta segments for CDR3. A single record per CDR3 protein comes from TCRdb applying MiXCR to the immunoSEQ multiplex PCR reads. The sample records 400,000 or so distinct CDR3 sequences, approximately 85% being singletons. The CDR3 length is 13 residues. V trimming: 3 bases; J trimming: 6 bases; junction bases outside the gene matches: 2. CDR1 and CDR2 from the germline V gene are MRHNA and SNTAGT. The entry originates in a study of CD8 T cells in Susac syndrome. Findings of the study overall: The authors acknowledged that the study's TCR sequencing and HLA analysis involved relatively few individuals.

The TCR originated in a human donor with multiple sclerosis. Specimen: CD8+ T cells from PBMCs. This chain links TRBV6-4 with TRBJ2-7, with TRBD1 identical over 10 bases. CDR3 amino acids: CASSEDRGREQYF. The DNA of the CDR3 is TGTGCCAGCAGTGAAGACAGGGGGCGCGAGCAGTACTTC.